This record concerns one T cell receptor beta chain sequence. Antigen specificity is unknown. The sample comes from a study of T cells in Graves' hyperthyroidism and ophthalmopathy. Study findings and constraints: Blood also carried most thyroid clonotypes expanded above 0.001.

Regions amplified from RNA transcripts were the TCR beta CDR3 regions. The HTBI primer set was used in a first-round RT-PCR of the TCR CDR3. TCRdb reprocessed the multiplex PCR reads with MiXCR, giving one entry per CDR3 protein. The sample has about 690,000 distinct CDR3 sequences, approximately 15% seen once. The CDR3 covers 12 residues. The V gene lost 7 bases and the J gene lost 9 bases, with 15 bases spanning the gap. Per the germline V gene, CDR1 is SGHVS and CDR2 is FQNEAQ. The chain employs TRBV7-8 and TRBJ1-2; D is possibly TRBD1 (5 bases). Sequenced material: blood. The source of this sequence is a man aged 50 or older with Graves' hyperthyroidism. CDR3 in amino acids: CASIRRDGSYTF. As DNA, the CDR3 is TGTGCCAGCATCCGCAGGGATGGGAGCTACACCTTC.